This T cell receptor (beta chain) originates from a study of regulatory T cells in long-lasting Graves disease. As to this clonotype: A read error is possible here, since a much larger clone lies one base away.

Time point indicated: newly diagnosed GD, antithyroid drugs for less than 3 months. Construction of the TCR library relied on RNA isolated from PBMCs. Researchers made TCR beta libraries by using iRepertoire HTBI primers and running Arm-PCR on CDR3 regions. TCRdb called the multiplex PCR reads again in MiXCR, with one record for every CDR3 protein. The sample comprises 530,000 or so distinct CDR3 sequences, around 16% of which are singletons, and around 12% rests with the top ten. Germline V gives CDR1 DFQATT, CDR2 SNEGSKA (reference sequence). This CDR3 spans 14 amino acids. These data are also associated with another study on T cells in Graves' hyperthyroidism and ophthalmopathy.

This TCR was recovered from a man younger than 35 with Graves disease. This material consisted of peripheral blood mononuclear cells (PBMCs), taken at new diagnosis, from a patient treated with antithyroid drugs. The J gene is TRBJ1-1, the V gene TRBV20-1; a possible D gene is TRBD1 (6 bases). CDR3 region: CGARVGAENTEAFF. The CDR3 bases are TGCGGTGCTAGAGTGGGGGCGGAAAACACTGAAGCTTTCTTT.